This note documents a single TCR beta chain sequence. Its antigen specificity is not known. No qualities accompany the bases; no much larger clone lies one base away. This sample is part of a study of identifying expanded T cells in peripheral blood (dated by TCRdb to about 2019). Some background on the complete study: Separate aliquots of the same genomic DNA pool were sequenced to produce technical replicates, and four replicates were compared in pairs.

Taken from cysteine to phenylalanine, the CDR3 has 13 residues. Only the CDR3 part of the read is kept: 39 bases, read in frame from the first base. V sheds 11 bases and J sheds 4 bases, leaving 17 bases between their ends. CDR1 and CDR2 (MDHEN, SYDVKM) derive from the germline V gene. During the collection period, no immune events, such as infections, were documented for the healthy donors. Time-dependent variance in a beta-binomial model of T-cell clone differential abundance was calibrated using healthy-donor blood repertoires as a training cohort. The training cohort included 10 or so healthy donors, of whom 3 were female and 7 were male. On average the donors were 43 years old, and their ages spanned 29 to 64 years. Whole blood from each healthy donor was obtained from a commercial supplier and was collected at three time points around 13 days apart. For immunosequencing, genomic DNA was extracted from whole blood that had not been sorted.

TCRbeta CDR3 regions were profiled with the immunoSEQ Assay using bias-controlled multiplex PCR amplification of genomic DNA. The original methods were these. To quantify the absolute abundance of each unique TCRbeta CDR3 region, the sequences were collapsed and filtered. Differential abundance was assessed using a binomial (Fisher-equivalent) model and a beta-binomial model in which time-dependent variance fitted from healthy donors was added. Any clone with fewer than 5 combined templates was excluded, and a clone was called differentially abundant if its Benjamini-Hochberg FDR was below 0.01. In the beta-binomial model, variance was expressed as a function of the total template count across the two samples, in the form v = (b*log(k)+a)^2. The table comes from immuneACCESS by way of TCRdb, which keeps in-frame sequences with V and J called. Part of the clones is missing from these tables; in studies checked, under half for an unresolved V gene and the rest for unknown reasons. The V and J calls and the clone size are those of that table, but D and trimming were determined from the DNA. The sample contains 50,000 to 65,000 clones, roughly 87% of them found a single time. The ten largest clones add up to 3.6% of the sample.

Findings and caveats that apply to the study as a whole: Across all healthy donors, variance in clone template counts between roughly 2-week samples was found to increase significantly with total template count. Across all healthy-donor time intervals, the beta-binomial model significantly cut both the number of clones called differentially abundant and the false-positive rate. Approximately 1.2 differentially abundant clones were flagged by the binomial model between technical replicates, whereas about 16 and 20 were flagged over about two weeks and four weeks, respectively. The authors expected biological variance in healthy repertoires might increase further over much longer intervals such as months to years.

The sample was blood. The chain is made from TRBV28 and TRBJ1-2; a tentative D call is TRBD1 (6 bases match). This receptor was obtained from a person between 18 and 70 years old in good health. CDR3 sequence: CAVLRGQTYGYTF. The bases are TGTGCCGTCCTCCGAGGACAGACCTATGGCTACACCTTC.